Below, 27 T cell receptor beta chains from the same sample are listed, as sequenced in a study of blood T cell repertoires in COVID-19. The data were produced by immunoSEQ multiplex PCR, yet TCRdb's version contains in-frame clones alone and is incomplete. The sample lists roughly 230,000 clones, around 87% occurring once. The sequenced sample consisted of peripheral blood. All receptors derive from a woman in her sixties or seventies with COVID-19, enrolled during active disease.

The V call is TRBV15, the J call TRBJ1-5; 9 nucleotides align to TRBD1. Trimming cost V 0 bases and J 7 bases; bases outside gene matches: 4. The germline V gene has CDR1 LNHNV and CDR2 YYDKDF (reference sequence). The CDR3 totals 15 residues. CDR3 amino acids: CATSRDRGQGQPQHF. In DNA, the CDR3 is TGTGCCACCAGCAGAGATCGCGGACAGGGGCAGCCCCAGCATTTT.

The chain carries TRBV6-6 and TRBJ1-1, with TRBD1 as a possible D gene (5 bases). The CDR3 has 12 amino acids. The germline V and J ends were trimmed by 5 bases and 5 bases, with 9 bases remaining between them. CDR1 MNHNY and CDR2 SVGAGI come from the germline V gene (reference sequence). The DNA of the CDR3 is TGTGCCAGCAGTGTGGACAAGACTGAAGCTTTCTTT. It yields the protein CASSVDKTEAFF.

The chain combines TRBV14 with TRBJ1-1; TRBD1 agrees at 7 bases. Germline assignment: CDR1 SGHDN and CDR2 FVKESK. V was pared by 10 bases and J by 4 bases, with 9 bases of the junction left unmatched. The CDR3 contains 13 residues. CDR3 sequence: CATMSGGFTEAFF. Here the CDR3 DNA reads TGTGCCACTATGTCAGGGGGATTCACTGAAGCTTTCTTT.

This sequence joins TRBV5-1 and TRBJ2-1; a weak D match, TRBD2 (7 bases). Trimming removed 0 bases at V and 4 bases at J, with 11 bases between. The CDR3 covers 15 residues. Germline V lookup: CDR1 SGHRS, CDR2 YFSETQ. The chain's CDR3 is CASSLGGGGYNEQFF. CDR3 in DNA: TGCGCCAGCAGCTTGGGCGGGGGCGGTTACAATGAGCAGTTCTTC.

The chain links TRBV7-8 to TRBJ1-2; D unresolved. This CDR3 comprises 16 residues. The ends were cut back, 2 bases at V and 1 base at J, with 14 bases in the middle. Per the germline V gene, CDR1 is SGHVS and CDR2 is FQNEAQ. The CDR3 bases are TGTGCCAGCAGCTTATCCTTCGGGATCCTTAACTATGGCTACACCTTC. Its translation: CASSLSFGILNYGYTF.

CDR3 sequence (DNA): TGCAGCGTTGACCCCGACAGGGGGACCTTC. Translated, it gives CSVDPDRGTF. The chain employs TRBV29-1 and TRBJ1-2; TRBD1 matches 9 bases. Germline CDR1 and CDR2: SQVTM and ANQGSEA. The CDR3 covers 10 residues. The J segment lost 14 bases and the V segment lost 3 bases, leaving 4 bases of the junction unmatched.

V is TRBV7-2 and J is TRBJ2-5; 13 positions agree with TRBD2. J gave up 5 bases and V 5 bases, and 8 bases lay outside the gene matches. There are 16 residues in the CDR3. Germline V gene sequence: CDR1 SGHTA, CDR2 FQGNSA. The CDR3 is CASSPTTSGGWETQYF. In DNA, the CDR3 is TGTGCCAGCAGCCCGACGACTAGCGGGGGGTGGGAGACCCAGTACTTC. The entire variable domain, with the rest obtained from reference TRBV7-2 and TRBJ2-5, is as follows: GAGVSQSPSNKVTEKGKDVELRCDPISGHTALYWYRQSLGQGLEFLIYFQGNSAPDKSGLPSDRFSAERTGGSVSTLTIQRTQQEDSAVYLCASSPTTSGGWETQYFGPGTRLLVL.

The V and J genes are TRBV6-5 and TRBJ1-4; TRBD1 might be the D (6 bases). The CDR3 is made up of 16 amino acids. Trimming removed 3 bases from V and 5 bases from J, with 16 bases in between. Per germline, CDR1 MNHEY and CDR2 SVGAGI. This CDR3 reads CASSYSYRDLNEKLFF. In nucleotides, the CDR3 is TGTGCCAGCAGTTATTCCTACAGGGACCTCAATGAAAAACTGTTTTTT.

V and J are TRBV9 and TRBJ1-6, with D possibly being TRBD1 (5 bases). Germline CDR1 reads SGDLS; CDR2 reads YYNGEE. This CDR3 has 16 amino acids. Trimming stripped 0 bases from V and 8 bases from J, with 15 bases between. The CDR3 spells CASSVDAQGGDSPLHF. The CDR3, as DNA: TGTGCCAGCAGCGTAGATGCTCAGGGCGGGGATTCACCCCTCCACTTT.

The V and J genes are TRBV11-3 and TRBJ2-1, with 8 positions matching TRBD1. Germline V gene data show CDR1 as SGHNT and CDR2 as YENEEA. The CDR3 sequence is 15 residues long. V lost 3 bases to trimming and J lost 4 bases; unmatched junction nucleotides: 5. CDR3 amino acids: CASSFQGARYNEQFF. Written as DNA, the CDR3 is TGTGCCAGCAGCTTTCAGGGGGCTCGATACAATGAGCAGTTCTTC. Combining the CDR3 with reference TRBV11-3 and TRBJ2-1 gives the whole variable domain EAGVVQSPRYKIIEKKQPVAFWCNPISGHNTLYWYLQNLGQGPELLIRYENEEAVDDSQLPKDRFSAERLKGVDSTLKIQPAELGDSAVYLCASSFQGARYNEQFFGPGTRLTVL.

This chain links TRBV7-9 with TRBJ1-1; D not resolved. This CDR3 is 11 amino acids long. Per the germline V gene, CDR1 is SEHNR and CDR2 is FQNEAQ (reference sequence). CDR3 sequence: CATGANTEAFF. The CDR3 DNA reads as TGTGCTACTGGAGCGAACACTGAAGCTTTCTTT.

This clone came up once. The rearrangement joins TRBV19 to TRBJ1-3, with D uncertain. This CDR3 comprises 16 residues. Germline V lookup: CDR1 LNHDA, CDR2 SQIVND (reference sequence). The germline V and J ends were trimmed by 7 bases and 1 base, with 17 bases remaining between them. CDR3 amino acids: CASISGLTGSGNTIYF. The CDR3 bases are TGTGCCAGTATATCGGGGTTAACTGGGTCTGGAAACACCATATATTTT.

V usage is TRBV10-3 and J usage is TRBJ1-1; D possibly corresponds to TRBD1 (6 bases). Germline V gene data show CDR1 as ENHRY and CDR2 as SYGVKD. This CDR3 contains 14 residues. V shed 6 bases and J shed 1 base, with 12 bases lying between them. CDR3 sequence reads: CAIRGAGSNTEAFF. In DNA form, the CDR3 reads TGTGCCATCAGGGGGGCAGGGTCGAACACTGAAGCTTTCTTT.

The rearrangement links TRBV18 to TRBJ1-2; 10 bases align to TRBD1. The V segment lost 7 bases and the J segment 4 bases; nucleotides outside the gene matches: 12. Germline V gives CDR1 KGHSH, CDR2 LQKENI. The CDR3 is 16 residues long. The CDR3 DNA is TGTGCCAGCTTGGGACAGGGGCCGCCGTTTGGCTATGGCTACACCTTC. It codes for CASLGQGPPFGYGYTF.

The V call is TRBV30, the J call TRBJ1-1, with D possibly matching TRBD1 (5 bases). Trimming stripped 8 bases from V and 2 bases from J, with 15 bases between. The CDR3 totals 13 residues. Germline lookup yields CDR1 GTSNPN and CDR2 SVGIG (reference sequence). Written as DNA, the CDR3 is TGTGCCGGGGCGACAATCGTCAACACTGAAGCTTTCTTT. Translation: CAGATIVNTEAFF.

This sequence joins TRBV7-8 and TRBJ2-3; 12 bases align to TRBD2. The germline V gene encodes CDR1 SGHVS and CDR2 FQNEAQ. The CDR3 runs 18 residues. Germline trimming cut 4 bases from V and 4 bases from J; bases unmatched to any gene: 12. The chain's CDR3 is CASSSDIGLAGRADTQYF. The CDR3 DNA sequence: TGTGCCAGCAGCTCTGATATCGGACTAGCGGGGAGAGCAGATACGCAGTATTTT.

The CDR3 is CASSAQGNEKLFF. In nucleotides, the CDR3 is TGTGCCAGCAGCGCCCAGGGGAATGAAAAACTGTTTTTT. The chain joins TRBV9 to TRBJ1-4; D possibly corresponds to TRBD1 (6 bases). The germline V gene has CDR1 SGDLS and CDR2 YYNGEE. CDR3 size: 13 residues. V shed 3 bases and J shed 5 bases, with 8 bases lying between them.

This chain uses TRBV7-9 with TRBJ1-1; D not resolved. Germline V gene sequence: CDR1 SEHNR, CDR2 FQNEAQ (reference sequence). This CDR3 has 12 residues. V was clipped by 5 bases and J by 3 bases, with 7 bases between them. This CDR3 is CASSPGDTEAFF. DNA for the CDR3: TGTGCCAGCAGCCCCGGGGACACTGAAGCTTTCTTT.

With regard to this clone: The germline gene is not matched at one end of the junction; a read error may be the cause. CDR3 region: CAGRIQDRPSYGYTF. The DNA for the CDR3 is TGTGCCGGCAGGATACAAGACAGGCCCAGCTATGGCTACACCTTC. The chain couples TRBV27 to TRBJ1-2; TRBD1 might be the D (6 bases). This CDR3 is built from 15 residues. The germline V gene has CDR1 MNHEY and CDR2 SMNVEV (reference sequence).

The chain employs TRBV5-1 and TRBJ1-1; 8 bases fit TRBD1. This CDR3 is built from 15 residues. J gave up 0 bases and V 3 bases, and 4 bases lay outside the gene matches. Germline V gene lookup returns CDR1 SGHRS and CDR2 YFSETQ. CDR3 in DNA: TGCGCCAGCAGCTCAAGACAGGGGCTGAACACTGAAGCTTTCTTT. Its translation is CASSSRQGLNTEAFF. Together with reference TRBV5-1 and TRBJ1-1, the CDR3 gives the full variable domain: KAGVTQTPRYLIKTRGQQVTLSCSPISGHRSVSWYQQTPGQGLQFLFEYFSETQRNKGNFPGRFSGRQFSNSRSEMNVSTLELGDSALYLCASSSRQGLNTEAFFGQGTRLTVV.

Here the CDR3 DNA reads TGTGCCAGCAGCCAGGGTGATAACGGCGGTCAGCCCCAGCATTTT. Translated, it gives CASSQGDNGGQPQHF. The chain joins TRBV4-2 to TRBJ1-5; no reliable D call. The CDR3 totals 15 residues. Per the germline V gene, CDR1 is LGHNA and CDR2 is YNFKEQ. Trimming shortened V by 3 bases and J by 6 bases, and 15 bases separated the two germline ends.

The genes are TRBV5-4 and TRBJ1-6; 9 nucleotides agree with TRBD1. This CDR3 region has 14 residues. Per the germline V gene, CDR1 is SGHNT and CDR2 is YYREEE (reference sequence). V trimming: 4 bases; J trimming: 11 bases; junction bases outside the gene matches: 7. CDR3 residues: CASSLDRGRTPLHF. The DNA of the CDR3 is TGTGCCAGCAGCCTGGACAGGGGCCGCACACCCCTCCACTTT.

The chain carries TRBV7-3 and TRBJ2-1; 12 positions match TRBD1. The V gene end was trimmed by 2 bases and the J gene end by 5 bases; junction bases not matched to a gene: 10. CDR3 length equals 18 residues. In germline, CDR1 is SGHTA, CDR2 FQGTGA. CDR3 protein: CASSLFVTGQGAHNEQFF. The DNA for the CDR3 is TGTGCCAGCAGCTTATTTGTAACGGGACAGGGGGCCCACAATGAGCAGTTCTTC.

A note on this clone: Different DNA sequences within this sample yield the same CDR3. The V and J genes are TRBV7-2 and TRBJ1-3; D is uncertain. V gave up 3 bases and J gave up 0 bases, with 3 bases separating them. The CDR3 runs to 13 residues. Looked up from germline, CDR1 is SGHTA and CDR2 is FQGNSA. CDR3 coding DNA: TGTGCCAGCAGCTTGAGCTCTGGAAACACCATATATTTT. Protein product: CASSLSSGNTIYF.

The chain carries TRBV7-9 and TRBJ1-1, with 7 bases matching TRBD1. From germline, CDR1 is SEHNR and CDR2 FQNEAQ (reference sequence). Trimming cost V 5 bases and J 0 bases; bases outside gene matches: 3. CDR3 length: 14 amino acids. CDR3 in amino acids: CASSAQGMNTEAFF. The CDR3 DNA reads TGTGCCAGCAGCGCACAGGGGATGAACACTGAAGCTTTCTTT.

This rearrangement joins TRBV3-1 (or the pseudogene TRBV3-2) to TRBJ1-5, with 9 bases lining up with TRBD1. Trimming took 2 bases from V and 5 from J; bases not matched to a gene: 4. The germline V gene has CDR1 LGHDT and CDR2 YNNKEL (reference sequence). The CDR3 consists of 15 residues. The chain's CDR3 is CASSQFTGGDQPQHF. Written as DNA, the CDR3 is TGTGCCAGCAGCCAATTCACAGGGGGCGATCAGCCCCAGCATTTT.

The rearrangement uses TRBV19 and TRBJ2-1; D perhaps matches TRBD2 (6 bases). This CDR3 has 14 amino acids. V lost 2 bases, J lost 10 bases, and 15 bases lay in between. Germline-derived CDR1 and CDR2 are LNHDA and SQIVND (reference sequence). The CDR3 bases are TGTGCCAGTAGTATAATTGGGACCGGGGGAGAGCAGTTCTTC. This codes for CASSIIGTGGEQFF.